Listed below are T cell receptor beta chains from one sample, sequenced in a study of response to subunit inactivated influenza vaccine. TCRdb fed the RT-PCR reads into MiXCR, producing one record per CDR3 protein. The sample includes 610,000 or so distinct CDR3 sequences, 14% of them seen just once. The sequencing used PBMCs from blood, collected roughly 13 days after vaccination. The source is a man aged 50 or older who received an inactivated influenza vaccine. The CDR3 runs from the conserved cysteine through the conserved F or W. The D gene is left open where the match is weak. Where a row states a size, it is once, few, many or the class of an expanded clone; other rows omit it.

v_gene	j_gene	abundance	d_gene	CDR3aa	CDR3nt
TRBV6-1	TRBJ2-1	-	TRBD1	CASSRGQGTGYNEQFF	TGTGCCAGCAGTAGGGGACAGGGGACGGGCTACAATGAGCAGTTCTTC
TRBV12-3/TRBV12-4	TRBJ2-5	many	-	CASSFGSRETQYF	TGTGCCAGCAGTTTTGGGAGTAGAGAGACCCAGTACTTC
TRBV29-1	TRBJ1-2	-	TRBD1	CSVEGPQGAVYGYTF	TGCAGCGTTGAAGGCCCACAGGGGGCGGTTTATGGCTACACCTTC
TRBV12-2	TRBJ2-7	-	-	CASRILQGFLYEQYF	TGTGCAAGTCGCATATTACAGGGATTTCTCTACGAGCAGTACTTC
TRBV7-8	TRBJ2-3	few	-	CASSLFPGASADTQYF	TGTGCCAGCAGCTTATTCCCGGGAGCAAGCGCAGATACGCAGTATTTT
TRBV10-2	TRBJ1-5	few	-	CASSDPGEQPQHF	TGCGCCAGCAGTGACCCAGGGGAGCAGCCCCAGCATTTT
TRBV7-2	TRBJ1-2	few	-	CASSSGGGYTF	TGTGCCAGCAGTAGTGGGGGCGGCTACACCTTC
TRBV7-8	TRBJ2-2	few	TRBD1	CASSSFPGQKNTGELFF	TGTGCCAGCAGCTCTTTTCCGGGACAGAAGAACACCGGGGAGCTGTTTTTT
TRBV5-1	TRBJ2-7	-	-	CASSLGGRVQGEQYF	TGCGCCAGCAGCTTGGGTGGCAGAGTGCAGGGCGAGCAGTACTTC
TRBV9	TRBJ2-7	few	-	CASSAGQSPVEQYF	TGTGCCAGCAGCGCAGGACAATCTCCCGTCGAGCAGTACTTC
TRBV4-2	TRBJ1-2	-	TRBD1	CASSHPKGAGNYGYTF	TGTGCCAGCAGCCACCCCAAGGGGGCAGGGAACTATGGCTACACCTTC
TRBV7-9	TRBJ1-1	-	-	CASSNRVWEAFF	TGTGCCAGCAGCAACAGGGTTTGGGAAGCTTTCTTT
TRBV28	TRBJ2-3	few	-	CASSLGSFRGTDTQYF	TGTGCCAGCAGTTTAGGTTCTTTCCGGGGCACAGATACGCAGTATTTT
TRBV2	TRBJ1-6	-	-	CASSVRQQNSPLHF	TGTGCCAGCAGTGTACGGCAGCAGAATTCACCCCTCCACTTT
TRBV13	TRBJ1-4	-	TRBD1	CAISSWTGRGEKLFF	TGTGCCATCAGCTCCTGGACAGGGCGAGGTGAAAAACTGTTTTTT
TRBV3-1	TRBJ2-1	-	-	CASSQDALRLASYNEQFF	TGTGCCAGCAGCCAAGATGCGCTGAGGCTAGCGTCCTACAATGAGCAGTTCTTC
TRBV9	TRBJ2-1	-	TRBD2	CASSVAGTRYNEQFF	TGTGCCAGCAGCGTAGCCGGGACTAGGTACAATGAGCAGTTCTTC
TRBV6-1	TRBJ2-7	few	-	CASSPLRYEQYF	TGTGCCAGCAGTCCCCTCCGCTACGAGCAGTACTTC
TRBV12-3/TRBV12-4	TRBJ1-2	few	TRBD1	CASSSDRVNGYTF	TGTGCCAGCAGTTCCGACAGGGTGAATGGCTACACCTTC
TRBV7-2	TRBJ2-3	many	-	CASSLAGPQGLETDTQYF	TGTGCCAGCAGCTTAGCGGGGCCGCAGGGACTCGAAACAGATACGCAGTATTTT
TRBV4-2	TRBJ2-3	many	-	CASSQSRPGHLSTDTQYF	TGTGCCAGCAGCCAATCACGACCGGGACACCTTAGCACAGATACGCAGTATTTT
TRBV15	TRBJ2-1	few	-	CATRPAGNYNEQFF	TGTGCCACCAGACCCGCGGGTAACTACAATGAGCAGTTCTTC
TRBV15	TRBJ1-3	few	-	CATSRNRELGTGNTIYF	TGTGCCACCAGCAGGAACAGGGAATTGGGTACTGGAAACACCATATATTTT
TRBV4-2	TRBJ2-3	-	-	CASSQGAEFTDTQYF	TGTGCCAGCAGCCAAGGAGCGGAGTTCACAGATACGCAGTATTTT
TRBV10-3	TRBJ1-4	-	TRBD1	CAISRQGSTNEKLFF	TGTGCCATCAGCCGACAGGGAAGCACTAATGAAAAACTGTTTTTT
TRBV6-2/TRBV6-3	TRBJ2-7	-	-	CASSHKIYEQYF	TGTGCCAGCAGTCATAAAATCTACGAGCAGTACTTC
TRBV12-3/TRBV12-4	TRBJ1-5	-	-	CASSQLNQPQHF	TGTGCCAGCTCCCAGCTCAATCAGCCCCAGCATTTT
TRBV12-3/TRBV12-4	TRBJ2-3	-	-	CASTFAGGNTDTQYF	TGTGCCAGCACCTTCGCAGGGGGGAACACAGATACGCAGTATTTT
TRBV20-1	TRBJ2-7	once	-	CSARGGVPPGVYEQYF	TGCAGTGCTAGAGGTGGCGTCCCTCCGGGGGTCTACGAGCAGTACTTC
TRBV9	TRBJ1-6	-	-	CASSVSPSSPLHF	TGTGCCAGCAGCGTATCTCCCTCCTCACCCCTCCACTTT
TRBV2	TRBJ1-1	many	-	CASRSTGEALEAFF	TGTGCCAGCCGATCGACAGGTGAAGCCTTGGAAGCTTTCTTT
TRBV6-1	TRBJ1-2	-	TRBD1	CATPVQGQYYGYTF	TGTGCCACCCCGGTCCAGGGACAGTACTATGGCTACACCTTC
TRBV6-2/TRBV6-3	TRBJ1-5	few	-	CASSYRGGGYQPQHF	TGTGCCAGCAGCTACCGGGGTGGGGGCTATCAGCCCCAGCATTTT
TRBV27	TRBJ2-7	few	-	CASSLSPSGAAYEQYF	TGTGCCAGCAGTTTATCGCCATCGGGGGCCGCGTACGAGCAGTACTTC
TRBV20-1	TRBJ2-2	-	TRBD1	CSARRERDRGVTGELFF	TGCAGTGCCCGGAGAGAAAGAGACAGGGGTGTAACCGGGGAGCTGTTTTTT
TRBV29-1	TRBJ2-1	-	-	CSVHVGNSWDEQFF	TGCAGCGTCCACGTTGGTAATAGCTGGGACGAGCAGTTCTTC
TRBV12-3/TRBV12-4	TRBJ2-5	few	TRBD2	CASRAGTSGLETQYF	TGTGCCAGCAGGGCCGGGACTAGCGGGTTAGAGACCCAGTACTTC
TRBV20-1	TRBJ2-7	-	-	CSAGLSEAYEQYF	TGCAGTGCAGGGCTTTCCGAAGCCTACGAGCAGTACTTC
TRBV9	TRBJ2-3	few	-	CASSVWDGRRADTQYF	TGTGCCAGCAGCGTTTGGGACGGCCGACGGGCAGATACGCAGTATTTT
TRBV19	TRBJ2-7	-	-	CASSIPGLTYEQYF	TGTGCCAGTAGCATACCCGGGCTTACCTACGAGCAGTACTTC
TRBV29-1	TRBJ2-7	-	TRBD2	CSGTSGENEQYF	TGCAGCGGGACTAGCGGGGAGAACGAGCAGTACTTC
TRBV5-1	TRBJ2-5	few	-	CATTSWGETQETQYF	TGCGCCACTACCTCTTGGGGGGAAACTCAAGAGACCCAGTACTTC
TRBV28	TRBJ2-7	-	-	CASRAQGAEQYF	TGTGCCAGCAGGGCCCAGGGTGCCGAGCAGTACTTC
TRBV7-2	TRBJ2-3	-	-	CASSTRPGGPDTQYF	TGTGCCAGCAGCACTCGACCGGGGGGCCCAGATACGCAGTATTTT
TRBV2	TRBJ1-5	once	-	CASSVSGRGGIQPQHF	TGTGCCAGCAGTGTCTCGGGGAGGGGTGGAATTCAGCCCCAGCATTTT
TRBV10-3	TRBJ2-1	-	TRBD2	CAISVAGGNEQFF	TGTGCCATCAGTGTAGCGGGAGGGAATGAGCAGTTCTTC
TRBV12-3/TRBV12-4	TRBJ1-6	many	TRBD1	CASADRGNSPLHF	TGTGCCAGCGCCGACAGGGGGAATTCACCCCTCCACTTT
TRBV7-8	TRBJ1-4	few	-	CASSFQHQGAGRREKLFF	TGTGCCAGCAGCTTCCAGCATCAGGGTGCAGGGAGGAGGGAAAAACTGTTTTTT
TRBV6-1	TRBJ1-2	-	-	CASSEDGGGRNYGYTF	TGTGCCAGCAGTGAAGACGGAGGGGGTCGGAACTATGGCTACACCTTC
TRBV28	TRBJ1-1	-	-	CASSVKQGLFEAFF	TGTGCCAGCAGTGTAAAACAGGGACTCTTTGAAGCTTTCTTT
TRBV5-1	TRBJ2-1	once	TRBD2	CASSGGTSGVHEQFF	TGCGCCAGCAGCGGAGGGACTAGCGGTGTTCATGAGCAGTTCTTC
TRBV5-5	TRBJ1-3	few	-	CASSPVAGNTIYF	TGTGCCAGCAGCCCCGTCGCTGGAAACACCATATATTTT
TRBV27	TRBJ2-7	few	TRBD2	CASRSFSGNLYEQYF	TGTGCCAGCAGATCCTTTAGCGGGAATCTCTACGAGCAGTACTTC
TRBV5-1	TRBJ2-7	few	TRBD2	CASSFLGNHGARGSGRENAYEQYF	TGCGCCAGCAGCTTTCTGGGCAATCACGGGGCTCGGGGTAGCGGGAGGGAGAACGCCTACGAGCAGTACTTC
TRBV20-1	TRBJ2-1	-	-	CSARDTGTVSYNEQFF	TGCAGTGCTAGGGACACCGGGACGGTCTCCTACAATGAGCAGTTCTTC
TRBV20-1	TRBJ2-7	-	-	CSARRDHSYEQYF	TGCAGTGCTAGACGAGACCATTCCTACGAGCAGTACTTC
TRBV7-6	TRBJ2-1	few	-	CASSLSRELNEQFF	TGTGCCAGCAGCTTATCACGGGAACTGAATGAGCAGTTCTTC
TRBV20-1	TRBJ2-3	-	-	CSAMGWGHGITDTQYF	TGCAGTGCTATGGGTTGGGGACATGGGATCACAGATACGCAGTATTTT
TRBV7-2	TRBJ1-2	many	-	CASSLGYYGYTF	TGTGCCAGCAGCTTAGGGTACTATGGCTACACCTTC